The 4 T cell receptor beta chains listed next were all sequenced from one sample in a study of T-cell reconstitution after alpha-beta-depleted transplantation in children (dated by TCRdb to 2016 to 2018). What this sample's treatment or condition label stands for: allogeneic hematopoietic cell transplantation with graft depleted of TCRalphabeta T cells and CD19 B cells. Library preparation employed PCR. Instrument used: Illumina HiSeq 2500. To normalize quantification of the TCRbeta repertoire, the TCR libraries were built with molecular barcoding that relied on unique molecular identifiers. The raw public data were reprocessed by TCRdb itself: fastp quality trimming at Q25, MiXCR clonotype calling, in-frame beta chains only. A single entry per CDR3 protein holds the most common genes and DNA from its merged rows. A total of around 960,000 distinct CDR3 sequences appear in this sample, around 30% of them only once. The ten top clones hold about 28% of the sample.

Here the sequenced sample was PBMCs, mostly from graft donor cells, taken 360 days after TCRalphabeta/CD19-depleted stem cell transplant. Source of these receptors: a boy under two years old who had a stem cell transplant for SCID, so the T cells may come from the graft donor.

This clonotype was observed at least ten times. This rearrangement joins TRBV6-5 to TRBJ2-1, with 9 positions matching TRBD1. Germline assignment: CDR1 MNHEY and CDR2 SVGAGI. The CDR3 runs 15 residues. J gave up 7 bases and V 0 bases, and 4 bases lay outside the gene matches. CDR3 loop: CASSYSGTGMNEQFF. CDR3 nucleotides: TGTGCCAGCAGTTACTCGGGGACAGGGATGAATGAGCAGTTCTTC.

This clonotype was seen more than once but under ten times. The CDR3 DNA reads TGCAGTGCTAGGGTTGGTACTACATACAATGAGCAGTTCTTC. Its protein product is CSARVGTTYNEQFF. The chain links TRBV20-1 to TRBJ2-1, with D hard to call. The CDR3 runs 14 residues. V was shortened by 3 bases and J by 4 bases, with 13 bases between the two germline ends. The germline gives CDR1 DFQATT, CDR2 SNEGSKA (reference sequence).

The chain links TRBV18 to TRBJ2-2; D possibly corresponds to TRBD2 (5 bases). Germline assignment: CDR1 KGHSH and CDR2 LQKENI. Trimming stripped 2 bases from V and 4 bases from J, with 8 bases between. The CDR3 totals 14 residues. As DNA, the CDR3 is TGTGCCAGCTCACCAGGACTCGTCACCGGGGAGCTGTTTTTT. Translating gives CASSPGLVTGELFF.

J is TRBJ2-1 and V is TRBV28; 7 bases align to TRBD1. Per germline, CDR1 MDHEN and CDR2 SYDVKM. The CDR3 totals 13 residues. V lost 7 bases to trimming and J lost 6 bases; unmatched junction nucleotides: 6. The CDR3 region has the DNA TGTGCCAGCACCGCGACAGGGCCCAATGAGCAGTTCTTC. Translation gives CASTATGPNEQFF.